Reported below is one T cell receptor (beta chain). The read ends 3 residues shy of where the CDR3 ends; the end is completed using the germline J gene. The table came from immunoSEQ multiplex PCR; TCRdb's copy has only in-frame clones and leaves some out. The table for this sample gives tens of thousands of clones. The sample is drawn from a study of Tregs in tolerant kidney transplant recipients. The ends lost 3 bases at V and 1 base at J; junction bases unmatched: 4. The CDR3 spans 15 residues. Germline V gene lookup returns CDR1 GTSNPN and CDR2 SVGIG (reference sequence). The TCR originated in a human donor who received a combined kidney and bone marrow transplant. The rearrangement joins TRBV30 to TRBJ2-3, with 10 positions matching TRBD2. The sequences come from CD4+ T cells from blood, collected before the transplant. This CDR3 is CAWRGLATGTDTQYF. The DNA read from the CDR3 is TGTGCCTGGAGGGGACTAGCGACAGGCACAGATACG.